This TCR beta chain was sequenced in a study of T cell repertoires in cytomegalovirus infection. Study summary: Indicated by public TCR beta signatures were CMV infection and matching HLA type.

The CDR3 runs to 20 residues. V lost 1 base and J 0 bases, leaving 20 bases between the germline ends. Per the germline V gene, CDR1 is SGDLS and CDR2 is YYNGEE. Each CDR3 protein gets one entry after TCRdb re-called the reads with MiXCR. The sample holds around 210,000 distinct CDR3 sequences, approximately 7% seen once. The rearrangement uses TRBV9 and TRBJ2-6; D is possibly TRBD1 or TRBD2 (5 bases each). Material for sequencing was PBMCs. This clonotype was obtained from a human donor in good health (CMV status not recorded). Some clones in this sample may be carry-over from other donors' samples. The CDR3 loop is CASSVLPGAAVGSGANVLTF. The CDR3 DNA follows: TGTGCCAGCAGCGTACTACCCGGGGCGGCGGTGGGCTCTGGGGCCAACGTCCTGACTTTC.